This TCR beta chain stems from a study of radiotherapy plus CTLA-4 blockade in lung cancer. The germline gives CDR1 SGHAT, CDR2 FQNNGV. V dropped 4 bases and J dropped 1 base, with 11 bases sitting between them. This CDR3 has 15 residues. To note about this clone: Its antigen is as yet unknown.

Study-wide results and caveats: Among blood TCR repertoires after radiotherapy plus ipilimumab, tumor-derived clones expanded. Increased serum interferon-beta after radiation also reportedly predicted response strongly.

The assay was immunoSEQ multiplex PCR, and TCRdb's table has in-frame clones only and misses some. The sample contains tens of thousands of clones, roughly 79% of which appear only once. Participants had chemo-refractory metastatic non-small-cell lung cancer and were treated with focal radiation plus ipilimumab CTLA-4 blockade. The TCR sequence derives from a human donor with non-small cell lung cancer who had a partial response to radiotherapy plus ipilimumab. Some clones in this sample may be carry-over from other donors' samples. The sequences come from peripheral blood, collected from a patient treated with radiotherapy plus ipilimumab. The chain links TRBV11-2 to TRBJ1-3; D call uncertain. The CDR3 region has the DNA TGTGCCAGCAGCTCCTTCTGGCAGTCTGGAAACACCATATATTTT. Its protein is CASSSFWQSGNTIYF.